The 2 T cell receptor beta chains listed next were all sequenced from one sample in a study of CD8+CD57+ T cells in acquired aplastic anemia. For CDR3 and TCR beta VDJ profiling, genomic DNA was the template used. One entry per CDR3 protein results from TCRdb running MiXCR on the reads. The sample lists 250,000 to 300,000 distinct CDR3 sequences, about 56% seen once, with 6.5% to 10% in the top ten. The sequenced sample consisted of sorted CD4+, CD8+, or CD8+CD57+ T cells (not recorded which) from PBMCs. The receptors derive from a human donor with severe aplastic anemia or a healthy control (not recorded which).

This clonotype was seen only once. Sequence at one end of the junction differs from germline and may be a read error. V is TRBV10-3 and J is TRBJ1-3; D is undetermined. Per the germline V gene, CDR1 is ENHRY and CDR2 is SYGVKD. The length of the CDR3 is 13 residues. CDR3 in amino acids: CASSYRRGNTIYF. As DNA, the CDR3 is TGTGCCAGCAGTTATAGGCGGGGAAACACCATATATTTT.

This clonotype was observed a handful of times. The genes are TRBV7-8 and TRBJ2-7; 12 nucleotides align to TRBD2. CDR1 and CDR2 from the germline V gene are SGHVS and FQNEAQ. The CDR3 is 18 amino acids. Trimming at V came to 3 bases and at J to 2 bases, leaving 11 bases not matched to a gene. CDR3 loop: CASSLGARLAGDTYEQYF. DNA for the CDR3: TGTGCCAGCAGCTTGGGGGCGAGACTAGCGGGGGACACCTACGAGCAGTACTTC.